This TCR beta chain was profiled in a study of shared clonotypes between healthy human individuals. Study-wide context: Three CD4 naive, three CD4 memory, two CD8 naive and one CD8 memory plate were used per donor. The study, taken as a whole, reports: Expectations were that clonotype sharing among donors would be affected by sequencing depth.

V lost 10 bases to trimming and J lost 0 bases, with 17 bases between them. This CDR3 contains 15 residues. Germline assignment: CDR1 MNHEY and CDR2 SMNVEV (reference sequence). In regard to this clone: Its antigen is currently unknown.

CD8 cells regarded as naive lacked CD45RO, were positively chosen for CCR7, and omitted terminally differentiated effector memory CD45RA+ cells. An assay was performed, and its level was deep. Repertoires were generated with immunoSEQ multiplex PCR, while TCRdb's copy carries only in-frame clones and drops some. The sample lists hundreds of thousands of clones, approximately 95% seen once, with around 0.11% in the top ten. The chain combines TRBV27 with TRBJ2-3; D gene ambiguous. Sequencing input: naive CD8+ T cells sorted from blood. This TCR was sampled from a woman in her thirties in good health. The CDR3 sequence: CATLPWGSSTDTQYF. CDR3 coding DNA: TGTGCCACCCTGCCCTGGGGTTCCAGCACAGATACGCAGTATTTT.